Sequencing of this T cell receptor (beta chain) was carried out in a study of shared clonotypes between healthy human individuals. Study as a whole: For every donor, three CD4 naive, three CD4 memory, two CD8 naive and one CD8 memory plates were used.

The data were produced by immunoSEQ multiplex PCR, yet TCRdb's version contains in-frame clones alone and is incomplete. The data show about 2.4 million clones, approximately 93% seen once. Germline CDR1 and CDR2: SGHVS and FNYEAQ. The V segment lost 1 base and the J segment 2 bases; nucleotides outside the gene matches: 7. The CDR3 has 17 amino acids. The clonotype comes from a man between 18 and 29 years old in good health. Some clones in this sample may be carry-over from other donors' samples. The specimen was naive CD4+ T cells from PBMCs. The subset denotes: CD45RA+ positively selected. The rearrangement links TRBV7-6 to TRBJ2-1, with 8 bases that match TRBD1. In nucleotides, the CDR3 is TGTGCCAGCAGCTTAGGGACAGGGCGGGGAACCTACAATGAGCAGTTCTTC. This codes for CASSLGTGRGTYNEQFF. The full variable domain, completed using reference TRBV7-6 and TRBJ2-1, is GAGVSQSPRYKVTKRGQDVALRCDPISGHVSLYWYRQALGQGPEFLTYFNYEAQQDKSGLPNDRFSAERPEGSISTLTIQRTEQRDSAMYRCASSLGTGRGTYNEQFFGPGTRLTVL.